These T cell receptor beta chains were read from a single sample in a study of molecular identifiers for immune sequencing clone quantification. TCRdb fed the PCR reads into MiXCR, producing one record per CDR3 protein. The table records about half a million distinct CDR3 sequences, around 25% of them present only once. What was sequenced was naive CD8+ T cells from blood, with Jurkat cell RNA spiked in. All receptors come from a human donor in good health. Some libraries in this study had Jurkat cell RNA spiked in. Each CDR3 is given with its conserved first and last residue. A D gene is named only where the DNA matches it firmly.

NA | TRBV7-9 | 13 | CASSSTVGNGQFF
NA | TRBV6-6 | 14 | CASSQDRSQETQYF
TRBD2 | TRBV7-9 | 15 | CASSFSLAGAGEQYF
NA | TRBV6-2/TRBV6-3 | 12 | CASRTRKDTQYF
TRBD1 | TRBV20-1 | 16 | CSARARDRGFSDTQYF
NA | TRBV4-3 | 11 | CASKKGTEAFF
NA | TRBV5-1 | 17 | CASSLEVGGLAYNEQFF
NA | TRBV14 | 15 | CASSPFYSGANVLTF
TRBD2 | TRBV7-8 | 12 | CATLLAGNEQFF
NA | TRBV24-1 | 15 | CATSDMGGSYNEQFF
NA | TRBV19 | 16 | CASSTWTDLSNQPQHF
NA | TRBV7-9 | 15 | CASSLVGTAGETQYF
TRBD1 | TRBV20-1 | 13 | CSAWETGNYGYTF
TRBD1 | TRBV19 | 18 | CASSRRDRALRGNQPQHF
NA | TRBV4-1 | 13 | CASSPSGGATQYF
NA | TRBV7-9 | 15 | CASSRQEGGRLTQYF
NA | TRBV14 | 14 | CASSQDWTEETQYF
NA | TRBV4-1 | 16 | CASSQDSALQGNEQFF
NA | TRBV20-1 | 16 | CSARDLEDSRYREQYF
NA | TRBV9 | 17 | CASSVGGGTSGANVLTF
NA | TRBV4-1 | 14 | CASRGEGGGEKLFF
NA | TRBV6-2/TRBV6-3 | 16 | CASSYLGRLSGWPQHF
TRBD2 | TRBV28 | 15 | CASRSLAGVYGEQFF
TRBD2 | TRBV5-4 | 15 | CASRLAGHLQETQYF
NA | TRBV7-9 | 13 | CASRGGRRVTQYF
TRBD1 | TRBV27 | 15 | CASSQSPRGPGGYTF
TRBD1 | TRBV20-1 | 15 | CSAKDGAGTGEKLFF
NA | TRBV27 | 16 | CASSLLGSRGAEPQYF
NA | TRBV6-5 | 19 | CASSYSPYRQDPTDYEQYF
NA | TRBV4-1 | 14 | CASSQGTRNTEAFF
TRBD1 | TRBV14 | 17 | CASSQVPGGIFNTEAFF
NA | TRBV20-1 | 15 | CSARDSWTLDTEAFF
NA | TRBV12-3/TRBV12-4 | 12 | CASSLWSTEAFF
NA | TRBV12-3/TRBV12-4 | 15 | CASSLSWQPYGKLFF
TRBD1 | TRBV4-3 | 16 | CASSQESLGQGGGYTF